In its sample, the clone carrying this T cell receptor beta chain was seen many times. The sample comes from a study of human T cells and chemical hapten exposure. Study information: Readings were taken at 6 days from patch tests that had applied 0.01% DPC to the upper back.

The library attached unique molecular identifiers to individual cDNA molecules. Original analysis: A typical sample had roughly 96,000 TCRs, with roughly 23,224 to 690,600 overall. TCRdb re-called the RACE reads through MiXCR, storing one row per CDR3 protein. The V and J calls were not made by the authors but by TCRdb's processing. Among approximately 320,000 distinct CDR3 sequences, 5% to 6.5% were seen once, and the ten largest hold around 8.8%. CDR1 is SEHNR, CDR2 FQNEAQ, per germline (reference sequence). Trimming took 4 bases from V and 4 from J; bases not matched to a gene: 5. CDR3 length equals 15 residues. The time point denotes: pre-sensitization, week 0. Documented treatment: therapeutic diphenylcyclopropenone sensitization with weekly scalp DPC. Unfractionated whole blood was the source of the extracted total RNA.

J is TRBJ1-4 and V is TRBV7-9, with TRBD1 identical over 8 bases. The sequence derives from a woman aged 18-35 years with alopecia areata. Some clones in this sample may be carry-over from other donors' samples. The source material was whole blood, sampled in connection with sensitization to the hapten diphenylcyclopropenone (DPC). DNA of the CDR3: TGTGCCAGCAGCTACCCAGGACAGGGTAATGAAAAACTGTTTTTT. Translation: CASSYPGQGNEKLFF. Full variable domain (rest looked up from reference TRBV7-9 and TRBJ1-4): DTGVSQNPRHKITKRGQNVTFRCDPISEHNRLYWYRQTLGQGPEFLTYFQNEAQLEKSRLLSDRFSAERPKGSFSTLEIQRTEQGDSAMYLCASSYPGQGNEKLFFGSGTQLSVL.